A selection of T cell receptor beta chains follows, all from one sample in a study of T cells in localized non-small cell lung cancer. Profiling relied on immunoSEQ multiplex PCR, and the TCRdb table lists in-frame clones only, not all of them. The sample carries fewer than 13,000 clones, just under 50% recorded once. Sample: lymph node tissue, taken before any cancer treatment. Receptors were obtained from a woman aged 40-70 years with stage II squamous cell lung carcinoma. The CDR3 runs from the conserved cysteine through the conserved F or W. The D gene is left open where the match is weak. Clone size, where shown, is once, few, many, or a class for clones that have expanded.

size: .; D: .; J: TRBJ2-3; V: TRBV18; length: 12; CDR3: CASTLDRDTQYF; DNA: TGTGCCAGCACGCTGGATAGAGATACGCAGTATTTT
size: .; D: .; J: TRBJ2-7; V: TRBV9; length: 13; CDR3: CASSEWESYEQYF; DNA: TGTGCCAGCAGTGAATGGGAATCCTACGAGCAGTACTTC
size: few; D: TRBD1; J: TRBJ1-2; V: TRBV11-3; length: 15; CDR3: CASSLVGQGDYGYTF; DNA: TGTGCCAGCAGCTTGGTAGGCCAGGGGGATTATGGCTACACCTTC
size: .; D: .; J: TRBJ2-1; V: TRBV15; length: 14; CDR3: CATSRDTEYNEQFF; DNA: TGTGCCACCAGCAGAGATACCGAGTACAATGAGCAGTTCTTC
size: .; D: .; J: TRBJ1-5; V: TRBV29-1; length: 12; CDR3: CSVRQGNQPQHF; DNA: TGCAGCGTTAGACAGGGCAATCAGCCCCAGCATTTT
size: .; D: .; J: TRBJ1-3; V: TRBV28; length: 16; CDR3: CASRLQGGTSGNTIYF; DNA: TGTGCCAGCAGGCTACAGGGAGGGACCTCTGGAAACACCATATATTTT
size: few; D: .; J: TRBJ2-7; V: TRBV10-3; length: 14; CDR3: CAIVNDAEGYEQYF; DNA: TGTGCCATTGTTAACGACGCCGAGGGGTACGAGCAGTACTTC
size: .; D: .; J: TRBJ1-1; V: TRBV29-1; length: 12; CDR3: CSVWTAGTEAFF; DNA: TGCAGCGTCTGGACCGCGGGCACTGAAGCTTTCTTT
size: .; D: .; J: TRBJ2-7; V: TRBV7-6; length: 16; CDR3: CASSLTGTQAAYEQYF; DNA: TGTGCCAGCAGCCTTACCGGGACGCAGGCAGCCTACGAGCAGTACTTC
size: .; D: .; J: TRBJ1-1; V: TRBV12-5; length: 11; CDR3: CASGKTGEAFF; DNA: TGTGCTAGTGGCAAGACAGGTGAAGCTTTCTTT
size: few; D: TRBD2; J: TRBJ2-1; V: TRBV11-3; length: 17; CDR3: CASSSARGLAGADEQFF; DNA: TGTGCCAGCAGCTCTGCCAGGGGACTAGCGGGGGCCGATGAGCAGTTCTTC
size: few; D: .; J: TRBJ1-2; V: TRBV6-8; length: 15; CDR3: CASRNSGAREYGYTF; DNA: TGTGCCAGCAGAAACTCCGGGGCTCGGGAGTATGGCTACACCTTC
size: .; D: TRBD1; J: TRBJ1-1; V: TRBV6-8; length: 18; CDR3: CASSATGTGVNGNTEAFF; DNA: TGTGCCAGCAGTGCAACCGGGACAGGGGTTAATGGGAACACTGAAGCTTTCTTT
size: few; D: .; J: TRBJ1-4; V: TRBV6-8; length: 16; CDR3: CASRTGVVRTNEKLFF; DNA: TGTGCCAGCAGAACGGGTGTAGTGAGGACTAATGAAAAACTGTTTTTT
size: few; D: TRBD2; J: TRBJ2-1; V: TRBV29-1; length: 15; CDR3: CSVGRSSGSYNEQFF; DNA: TGCAGCGTTGGAAGGTCTAGCGGGTCCTACAATGAGCAGTTCTTC
size: few; D: .; J: TRBJ1-1; V: TRBV23-1; length: 15; CDR3: CASSRPGHTNTEAFF; DNA: TGCGCCAGCAGTCGCCCGGGACATACGAACACTGAAGCTTTCTTT
size: .; D: .; J: TRBJ1-3; V: TRBV30; length: 16; CDR3: CAWAKQAVFSGNTIYF; DNA: TGTGCCTGGGCGAAGCAAGCAGTCTTCTCTGGAAACACCATATATTTT
size: .; D: .; J: TRBJ1-1; V: TRBV15; length: 15; CDR3: CATSRNPAGEGEAFF; DNA: TGTGCCACCAGCAGAAATCCGGCAGGGGAGGGTGAAGCTTTCTTT
size: few; D: .; J: TRBJ2-6; V: TRBV30; length: 16; CDR3: CAWSVGGASGANVLTF; DNA: TGTGCCTGGAGTGTAGGGGGTGCTTCTGGGGCCAACGTCCTGACTTTC
size: .; D: TRBD2; J: TRBJ2-1; V: TRBV9; length: 15; CDR3: CASSPGTSGYNEQFF; DNA: TGTGCCAGCAGTCCCGGGACTAGCGGGTACAATGAGCAGTTCTTC
size: .; D: TRBD1; J: TRBJ1-5; V: TRBV6-8; length: 15; CDR3: CASSRGRMGNQPQHF; DNA: TGTGCCAGCAGCAGGGGGCGGATGGGCAATCAGCCCCAGCATTTT
size: few; D: .; J: TRBJ1-3; V: TRBV6-8; length: 15; CDR3: CASKARINSGNTIYF; DNA: TGTGCCAGCAAAGCCCGCATAAACTCTGGAAACACCATATATTTT
size: .; D: .; J: TRBJ2-5; V: TRBV6-8; length: 15; CDR3: CASSYHRGGQETQYF; DNA: TGTGCCAGCAGTTACCACAGGGGAGGGCAAGAGACCCAGTACTTC
size: .; D: .; J: TRBJ1-2; V: TRBV15; length: 14; CDR3: CATSRDSGVVGYTF; DNA: TGTGCCACCAGCAGAGATTCTGGGGTAGTTGGCTACACCTTC
size: .; D: .; J: TRBJ1-3; V: TRBV5-1; length: 17; CDR3: CASSLFARPDSGNTIYF; DNA: TGCGCCAGCAGCTTGTTTGCCAGGCCAGACTCTGGAAACACCATATATTTT
size: .; D: .; J: TRBJ2-2; V: TRBV10-3; length: 13; CDR3: CAISDTSTGELFF; DNA: TGTGCCATCAGTGATACTAGCACCGGGGAGCTGTTTTTT
size: .; D: .; J: TRBJ1-1; V: TRBV29-1; length: 16; CDR3: CSVTPMGGAGGTEAFF; DNA: TGCAGCGTAACACCTATGGGGGGGGCAGGAGGCACTGAAGCTTTCTTT
size: .; D: TRBD1; J: TRBJ1-1; V: TRBV28; length: 17; CDR3: CASSRRTGGTMNTETFF; DNA: TGTGCCAGCAGTCGTCGGACAGGGGGGACCATGAACACTGAAACTTTCTTT
size: .; D: TRBD2; J: TRBJ2-1; V: TRBV14; length: 16; CDR3: CASSSQTSGWGNEQFF; DNA: TGTGCCAGCAGCAGTCAGACTAGCGGGTGGGGGAATGAGCAGTTCTTC
size: few; D: .; J: TRBJ2-2; V: TRBV6-8; length: 17; CDR3: CASSSLVRASDTGELFF; DNA: TGTGCCAGCAGTTCGCTAGTCAGGGCGTCGGACACCGGGGAGCTGTTTTTT
size: .; D: TRBD2; J: TRBJ2-1; V: TRBV6-8; length: 19; CDR3: CASSWGLAGALGSYNEQFF; DNA: TGTGCCAGCAGTTGGGGACTAGCGGGGGCTTTAGGCTCCTACAATGAGCAGTTCTTC
size: .; D: .; J: TRBJ1-5; V: TRBV30; length: 14; CDR3: CAWTRQGGYQPQHF; DNA: TGTGCCTGGACCCGGCAGGGAGGGTATCAGCCCCAGCATTTT
size: .; D: .; J: TRBJ1-1; V: TRBV19; length: 13; CDR3: CASSSLGHTEAFF; DNA: TGTGCCAGTAGTTCCCTGGGTCACACTGAAGCTTTCTTT
size: .; D: TRBD1; J: TRBJ1-5; V: TRBV18; length: 13; CDR3: CASLSGGNQPQHF; DNA: TGTGCCAGCTTATCAGGGGGTAATCAGCCCCAGCATTTT
size: .; D: .; J: TRBJ1-1; V: TRBV28; length: 14; CDR3: CASPQSPLDTEAFF; DNA: TGTGCCAGCCCTCAGTCCCCCCTGGACACTGAAGCTTTCTTT
size: .; D: .; J: TRBJ2-3; V: TRBV29-1; length: 12; CDR3: CSLGPRTDTQYF; DNA: TGCAGCCTCGGGCCAAGGACAGATACGCAGTATTTT
size: .; D: TRBD1; J: TRBJ1-1; V: TRBV14; length: 15; CDR3: CASSQKTGGNTEAFF; DNA: TGTGCCAGCAGCCAAAAGACAGGGGGTAACACTGAAGCTTTCTTT
size: .; D: .; J: TRBJ1-4; V: TRBV12-5; length: 20; CDR3: CASGLSISLTDTYPNEKLFF; DNA: TGTGCTAGTGGTTTGTCTATCAGCCTGACAGATACCTACCCGAATGAAAAACTGTTTTTT
size: few; D: TRBD1; J: TRBJ1-5; V: TRBV15; length: 14; CDR3: CATSMPDRDQPQHF; DNA: TGTGCCACCAGCATGCCCGACAGGGATCAGCCCCAGCATTTT
size: .; D: TRBD2; J: TRBJ2-7; V: TRBV19; length: 16; CDR3: CASSLILAGGPNEQYF; DNA: TGTGCCAGTAGTCTGATACTAGCGGGAGGGCCCAACGAGCAGTACTTC
size: .; D: .; J: TRBJ1-4; V: TRBV16; length: 13; CDR3: CASSPRSREKLFF; DNA: TGTGCCAGCAGCCCCCGGTCGAGGGAAAAACTGTTTTTT
size: .; D: TRBD1; J: TRBJ1-3; V: TRBV11-3; length: 15; CDR3: CASSTHGTGEATIYF; DNA: TGTGCCAGCAGCACTCACGGGACAGGGGAAGCCACCATATATTTT
size: .; D: .; J: TRBJ1-5; V: TRBV28; length: 12; CDR3: CASSLVGQPQHF; DNA: TGTGCCAGCAGTTTAGTCGGTCAGCCCCAGCATTTT
size: once; D: TRBD1; J: TRBJ1-2; V: TRBV29-1; length: 12; CDR3: CSVASGTGGYTF; DNA: TGCAGCGTTGCCTCCGGGACAGGGGGCTACACCTTC